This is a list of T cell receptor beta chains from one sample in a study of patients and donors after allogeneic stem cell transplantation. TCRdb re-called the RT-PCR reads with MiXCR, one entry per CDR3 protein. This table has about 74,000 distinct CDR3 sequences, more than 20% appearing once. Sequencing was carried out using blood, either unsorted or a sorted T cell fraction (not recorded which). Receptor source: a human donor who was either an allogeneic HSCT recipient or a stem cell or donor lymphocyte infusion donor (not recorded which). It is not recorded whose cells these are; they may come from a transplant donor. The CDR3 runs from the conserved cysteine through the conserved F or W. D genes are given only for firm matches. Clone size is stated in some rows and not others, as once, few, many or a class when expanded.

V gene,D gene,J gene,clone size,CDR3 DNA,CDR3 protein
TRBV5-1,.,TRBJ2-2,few,TGCGCCAGCAAAGGGTCGCTTACCACCGGGGAGCTGTTTTTT,CASKGSLTTGELFF
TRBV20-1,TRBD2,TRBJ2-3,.,TGCAGTGCTAGAGATGGCGGGGGGAAGTGGGCAGATACGCAGTATTTT,CSARDGGGKWADTQYF
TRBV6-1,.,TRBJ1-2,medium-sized,TGTGCCAGCACCAACTACTATGGCTACACCTTC,CASTNYYGYTF
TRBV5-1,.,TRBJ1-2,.,TGCGCCAGCAGTGGAGGACGGGGCTACACCTTC,CASSGGRGYTF
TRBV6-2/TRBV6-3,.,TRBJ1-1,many,TGTGCCAGCAGTTGTCCGGATAGATTGAACACTGAAGCTTTCTTT,CASSCPDRLNTEAFF
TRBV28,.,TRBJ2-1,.,TGTGCCAGCGGACCCCTCTCCAGGTACTACAATGAGCAGTTCTTC,CASGPLSRYYNEQFF
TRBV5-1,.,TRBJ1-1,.,TGCGCCAGCAGCTTGACCCCGGGGGCGGGGACTGAAGCTTTCTTT,CASSLTPGAGTEAFF
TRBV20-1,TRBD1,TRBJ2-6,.,TGCAGTGCTAGAAGACAGGGGGCTGGGGCCAACGTCCTGACTTTC,CSARRQGAGANVLTF
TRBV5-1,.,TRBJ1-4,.,TGCGCCAGCAGCTTGGTGCCCGCCGGCGGTGAAAAACTGTTTTTT,CASSLVPAGGEKLFF
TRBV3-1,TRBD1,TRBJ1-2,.,TGTGCCAGCAGCTTCCTGGACAGGGTGGGTTATGGCTACACCTTC,CASSFLDRVGYGYTF
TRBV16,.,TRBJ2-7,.,TGTGCCAGCAGCCAATCGGGATTGTACGAGCAGTACTTC,CASSQSGLYEQYF
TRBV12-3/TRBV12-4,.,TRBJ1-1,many,TGTGCCAGCAGTTTCTCTGGGGGGGCTTTCTTT,CASSFSGGAFF
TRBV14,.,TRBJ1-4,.,TGTGCCAGCAGCCAAGTAGGACAGAGGGAACTGTTTTTT,CASSQVGQRELFF
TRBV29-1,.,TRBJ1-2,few,TGCAGCGTTGAGTCAGGGACCGGCTACACCTTC,CSVESGTGYTF
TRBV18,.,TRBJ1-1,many,TGTGCCAGCTCACCACTCACAGCGAACACTGAAGCTTTCTTT,CASSPLTANTEAFF
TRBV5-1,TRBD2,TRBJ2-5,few,TGCGCCAGCAGCTTGTGGGGACTAGCGGGGACGTACCAAGAGACCCAGTACTTC,CASSLWGLAGTYQETQYF
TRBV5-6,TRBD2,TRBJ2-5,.,TGTGCCAGCAAAATAGCGGGAGGAGAGACCCAGTACTTC,CASKIAGGETQYF